Each of the 20 T cell receptor beta chains below was sequenced from the same sample in a study of shared clonotypes between healthy human individuals. Produced via immunoSEQ multiplex PCR; TCRdb's table is partial and in-frame only. The top ten hold 0.1% to 0.15% of the sample, which has 2 million or so clones, 85% to 95% seen once. The sequencing input was naive CD4+ T cells sorted from blood. Indicated subset: CD45RA+ positively selected. These receptors were taken from a man in his late teens or twenties in good health.

The chain has TRBV19 and TRBJ1-5; 8 positions agree with TRBD1. Germline CDR1 is LNHDA and CDR2 is SQIVND (reference sequence). This CDR3 region has 15 residues. After removal of 8 bases from V and 3 bases from J, the junction contained 9 bases not matched to a gene. This chain's CDR3 is CASSSTGGDNQPQHF. As DNA, the CDR3 is TGTGCCAGTTCCTCTACAGGGGGTGACAATCAGCCCCAGCATTTT.

V gene TRBV30 combines with J gene TRBJ1-2; D ambiguous. V dropped 2 bases and J dropped 7 bases, with 11 bases sitting between them. This CDR3 has 12 residues. CDR1 GTSNPN and CDR2 SVGIG come from the germline V gene (reference sequence). In DNA form, the CDR3 reads TGTGCCTGGAGTCGGGGAATTGGTGGCTACACCTTC. Its translation: CAWSRGIGGYTF. The complete variable domain, with remaining parts taken from reference TRBV30 and TRBJ1-2, reads SQTIHQWPATLVQPVGSPLSLECTVEGTSNPNLYWYRQAAGRGLQLLFYSVGIGQISSEVPQNLSASRPQDRQFILSSKKLLLSDSGFYLCAWSRGIGGYTFGSGTRLTVV.

CDR3 protein: CASSLYNEQYF. In nucleotides, the CDR3 is TGTGCCAGCAGTTTATATAACGAGCAGTACTTC. The chain is built from TRBV28 and TRBJ2-7; D not certain. CDR1 and CDR2 (germline): MDHEN, SYDVKM. Deletions cut 1 base from V and 5 bases from J, with 3 bases between. This CDR3 region has 11 residues.

V is TRBV29-1 and J is TRBJ2-7; D possibly uses TRBD1 or TRBD2 (6 bases each). This CDR3 is built from 11 residues. V lost 7 bases to trimming and J lost 7 bases, with 14 bases between them. Germline CDR1 reads SQVTM; CDR2 reads ANQGSEA. Written as DNA, the CDR3 is TGCAGCGCCGAGGGGGGTGGTGAGCAGTACTTC. Translated: CSAEGGGEQYF.

This clone is a singleton in its sample. The chain uses TRBV30 and TRBJ1-3; TRBD1 aligns across 7 bases. Germline V gene data show CDR1 as GTSNPN and CDR2 as SVGIG (reference sequence). The CDR3 is made up of 14 amino acids. Losses at the gene ends were 5 bases for V and 2 bases for J; bases not matched to a gene: 6. DNA for the CDR3: TGTGCCTGGTCGACAGGGCTTACTGGAAACACCATATATTTT. It translates to CAWSTGLTGNTIYF.

This chain connects TRBV10-2 to TRBJ2-3; 9 positions agree with TRBD2. Germline CDR1 is WSHSY and CDR2 is SAAADI. V lost 5 bases to trimming and J lost 6 bases; unmatched junction nucleotides: 12. The CDR3 loop spans 16 amino acids. The CDR3 bases are TGCGCCAGCAGTCCTCAGGCTAGCGGGGCTGGGGATACGCAGTATTTT. It yields the protein CASSPQASGAGDTQYF.

The rearrangement uses TRBV18 and TRBJ1-1; D unclear. The CDR3 contains 13 residues. Germline CDR1 reads KGHSH; CDR2 reads LQKENI. Between the trimmed V and J ends, which lost 2 bases and 5 bases, there was a span of 9 bases. The CDR3 DNA is TGTGCCAGCTCACCATTAGTCACTACTGAAGCTTTCTTT. This codes for CASSPLVTTEAFF.

V usage is TRBV6-1 and J usage is TRBJ1-6, with a possible D match to TRBD1 (6 bases). CDR1 MNHNS and CDR2 SASEGT come from the germline V gene. V dropped 2 bases and J dropped 5 bases, with 16 bases sitting between them. The CDR3 covers 17 residues. The CDR3 loop is CASSELAGEGNNSPLHF. CDR3 nucleotides: TGTGCCAGCAGTGAACTGGCAGGGGAGGGGAATAATTCACCCCTCCACTTT.

The chain employs TRBV18 and TRBJ1-1, with 11 nucleotides matching TRBD1. Germline CDR1 reads KGHSH; CDR2 reads LQKENI. This CDR3 region has 13 residues. With 2 bases clipped from V and 11 bases from J, the junction kept 4 bases outside the gene matches. CDR3 sequence reads: CASSPGQGAGAFF. CDR3 DNA sequence: TGTGCCAGCTCACCAGGACAGGGGGCTGGTGCTTTCTTT.

The V gene is TRBV9, the J gene TRBJ2-5; 11 bases are shared with TRBD2. Germline CDR1 is SGDLS and CDR2 is YYNGEE. The CDR3 has 16 residues. Losses at the gene ends were 3 bases for V and 0 bases for J; bases not matched to a gene: 4. The CDR3 loop is CASSARLAGHQETQYF. CDR3 bases: TGTGCCAGCAGCGCACGACTAGCGGGACACCAAGAGACCCAGTACTTC.

CDR3 region: CAWSANPGGDSPLHF. The CDR3, as DNA: TGTGCCTGGAGTGCAAATCCAGGGGGGGATTCACCCCTCCACTTT. The chain has TRBV30 and TRBJ1-6; 7 bases map to TRBD1. Trimming at V came to 1 base and at J to 8 bases, leaving 8 bases not matched to a gene. This CDR3 is 15 amino acids long. Looked up from germline, CDR1 is GTSNPN and CDR2 is SVGIG (reference sequence).

The chain couples TRBV13 to TRBJ2-3; D is undetermined. V lost 2 bases and J 4 bases, leaving 10 bases between the germline ends. Germline CDR1 is PRHDT and CDR2 is FYEKMQ (reference sequence). CDR3 length: 14 residues. CDR3 in DNA: TGTGCCAGCAGCTTAAGACGTTCCCCAGATACGCAGTATTTT. It specifies CASSLRRSPDTQYF.

The chain carries TRBV27 and TRBJ1-4; maybe TRBD1 (6 bases). Looked up from germline, CDR1 is MNHEY and CDR2 is SMNVEV (reference sequence). The germline V and J ends were trimmed by 1 base and 5 bases, with 11 bases remaining between them. This CDR3 spans 15 amino acids. The CDR3 spells CASSLFPRGNEKLFF. The CDR3 DNA follows: TGTGCCAGCAGTTTATTCCCCAGGGGAAATGAAAAACTGTTTTTT.

A few counts support this clone. This CDR3 is also generated by other DNA sequences in the sample. DNA for the CDR3: TGTGCCAGCAGCTTAGACAATCAGCCCCAGCATTTT. Translation gives CASSLDNQPQHF. The chain couples TRBV7-9 to TRBJ1-5; unclear D gene. The germline V and J ends were trimmed by 1 base and 3 bases, with 1 base remaining between them. CDR3 length: 12 amino acids. Looked up from germline, CDR1 is SEHNR and CDR2 is FQNEAQ (reference sequence).

The chain employs TRBV27 and TRBJ1-4; D is uncertain. CDR1 is MNHEY, CDR2 SMNVEV, per germline (reference sequence). The ends were cut back, 1 base at V and 0 bases at J, with 15 bases in the middle. The CDR3 has 18 amino acids. The CDR3 DNA follows: TGTGCCAGCAGTTTATATTCTCCCGGCGCCGCAACTAATGAAAAACTGTTTTTT. It yields the protein CASSLYSPGAATNEKLFF.

The chain has TRBV7-6 and TRBJ2-7, with D perhaps given as TRBD1 or TRBD2 (6 bases each). V lost 5 bases and J lost 0, with 14 bases in between. The germline gives CDR1 SGHVS, CDR2 FNYEAQ. The length of the CDR3 is 15 residues. The CDR3 region has the DNA TGTGCCAGCAGCCAGGGGACTTCGAGCTCCTACGAGCAGTACTTC. This gives the protein CASSQGTSSSYEQYF.

On this clone itself: Other DNA sequences of this sample code for an identical CDR3. The chain employs TRBV9 and TRBJ2-2; D gene uncertain. V lost 0 bases to trimming and J lost 0 bases, with 6 bases between them. The length of the CDR3 is 15 residues. Per germline, CDR1 SGDLS and CDR2 YYNGEE. The CDR3: CASSVDPTNTGELFF. In DNA form, the CDR3 reads TGTGCCAGCAGCGTAGACCCGACGAACACCGGGGAGCTGTTTTTT.

J is TRBJ2-7 and V is TRBV5-4, with a weak D call TRBD1 (6 bases). CDR3 length equals 15 residues. V was shortened by 1 base and J by 2 bases, with 13 bases between the two germline ends. The germline V gene encodes CDR1 SGHNT and CDR2 YYREEE (reference sequence). The CDR3 loop reads CASSLPGQQAYEQYF. CDR3 DNA: TGTGCCAGCAGCTTGCCGGGACAACAAGCCTACGAGCAGTACTTC.

The CDR3 DNA sequence: TGCGCCAGCAGGATACAGTTGAACACTGAAGCTTTCTTT. This gives the protein CASRIQLNTEAFF. The J gene is TRBJ1-1, the V gene TRBV10-2; D gene ambiguous. V lost 6 bases and J lost 0, with 8 bases in between. The length of the CDR3 is 13 residues. Germline loops: CDR1 WSHSY, CDR2 SAAADI.

V gene TRBV6-4 combines with J gene TRBJ2-1; 7 nucleotides align to TRBD1. CDR3 length equals 16 residues. Trimming at V came to 4 bases and at J to 0 bases, leaving 6 bases not matched to a gene. In germline, CDR1 is MRHNA, CDR2 SNTAGT. The CDR3 DNA is TGTGCCAGCAGTGCCAGGACAGGCCGCTCCTACAATGAGCAGTTCTTC. This gives the protein CASSARTGRSYNEQFF.